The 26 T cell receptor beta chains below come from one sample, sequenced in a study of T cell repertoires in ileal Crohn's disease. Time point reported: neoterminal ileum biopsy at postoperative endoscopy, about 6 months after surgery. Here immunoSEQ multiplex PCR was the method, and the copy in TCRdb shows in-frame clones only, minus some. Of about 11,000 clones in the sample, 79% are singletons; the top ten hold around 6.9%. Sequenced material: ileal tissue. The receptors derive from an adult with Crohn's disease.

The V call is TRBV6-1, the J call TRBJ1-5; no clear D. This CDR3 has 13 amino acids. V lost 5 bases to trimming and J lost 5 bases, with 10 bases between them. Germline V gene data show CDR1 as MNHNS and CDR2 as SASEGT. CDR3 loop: CASSFEWYQPQHF. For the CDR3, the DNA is TGTGCCAGCAGTTTTGAGTGGTATCAGCCCCAGCATTTT.

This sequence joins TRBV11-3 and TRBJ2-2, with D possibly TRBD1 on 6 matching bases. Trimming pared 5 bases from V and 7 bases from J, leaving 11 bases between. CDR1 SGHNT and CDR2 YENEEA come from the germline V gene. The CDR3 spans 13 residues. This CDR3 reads CASSPGEYGELFF. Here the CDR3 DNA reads TGTGCCAGCAGCCCAGGGGAGTACGGGGAGCTGTTTTTT.

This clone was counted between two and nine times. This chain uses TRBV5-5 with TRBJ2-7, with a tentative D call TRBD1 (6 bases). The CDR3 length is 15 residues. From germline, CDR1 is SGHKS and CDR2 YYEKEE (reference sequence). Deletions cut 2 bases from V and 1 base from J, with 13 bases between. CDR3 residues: CASSFGTHFSYEQYF. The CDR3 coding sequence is TGTGCCAGCAGCTTCGGGACACATTTTTCCTACGAGCAGTACTTC.

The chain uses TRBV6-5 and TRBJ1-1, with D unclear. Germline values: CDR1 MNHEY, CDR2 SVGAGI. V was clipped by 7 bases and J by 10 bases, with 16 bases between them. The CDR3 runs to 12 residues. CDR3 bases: TGTGCCAGCACGGGCCGGGGTTCGGGAGCTTTCTTT. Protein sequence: CASTGRGSGAFF.

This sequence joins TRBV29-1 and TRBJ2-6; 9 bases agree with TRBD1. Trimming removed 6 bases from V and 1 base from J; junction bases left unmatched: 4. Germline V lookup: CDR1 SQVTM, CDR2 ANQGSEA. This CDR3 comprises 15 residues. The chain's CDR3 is CSVRGQGSGANVLTF. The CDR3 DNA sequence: TGCAGCGTACGCGGACAGGGGTCTGGGGCCAACGTCCTGACTTTC.

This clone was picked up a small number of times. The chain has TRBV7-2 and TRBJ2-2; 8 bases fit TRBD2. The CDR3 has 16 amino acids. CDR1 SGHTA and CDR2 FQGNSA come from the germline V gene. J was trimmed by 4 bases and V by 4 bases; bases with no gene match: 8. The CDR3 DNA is TGTGCCAGCAGCTCTAGGGGACTAGTCTTCACCGGGGAGCTGTTTTTT. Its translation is CASSSRGLVFTGELFF.

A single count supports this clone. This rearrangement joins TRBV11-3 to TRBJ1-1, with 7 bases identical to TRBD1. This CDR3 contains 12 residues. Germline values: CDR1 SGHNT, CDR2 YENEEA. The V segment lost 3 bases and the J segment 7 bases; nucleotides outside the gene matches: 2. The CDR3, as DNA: TGTGCCAGCAGCTTGAGGGACAGTGAAGCTTTCTTT. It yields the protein CASSLRDSEAFF.

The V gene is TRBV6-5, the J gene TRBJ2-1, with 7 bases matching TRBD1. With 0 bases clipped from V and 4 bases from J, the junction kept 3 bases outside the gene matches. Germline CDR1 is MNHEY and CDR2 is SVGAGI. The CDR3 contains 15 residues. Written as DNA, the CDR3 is TGTGCCAGCAGTTACTCGGGACAGCAATACAATGAGCAGTTCTTC. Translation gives CASSYSGQQYNEQFF.

As DNA, the CDR3 is TGCAGCGTTGAAGCCGGAGGAACAGATACGCAGTATTTT. Amino acids: CSVEAGGTDTQYF. The chain employs TRBV29-1 and TRBJ2-3, with D tentatively TRBD2 (5 bases). The CDR3 extends over 13 amino acids. Germline V gene lookup returns CDR1 SQVTM and CDR2 ANQGSEA. Trimming took 1 base from V and 3 from J, leaving 8 bases between them.

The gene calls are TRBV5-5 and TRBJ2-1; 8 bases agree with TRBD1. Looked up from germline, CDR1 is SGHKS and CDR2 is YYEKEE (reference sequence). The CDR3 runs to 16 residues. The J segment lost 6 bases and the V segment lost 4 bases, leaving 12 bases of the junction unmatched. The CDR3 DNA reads TGTGCCAGCAGCCCAAGGGTTCAGGGGGCTCGCAATGAGCAGTTCTTC. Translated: CASSPRVQGARNEQFF.

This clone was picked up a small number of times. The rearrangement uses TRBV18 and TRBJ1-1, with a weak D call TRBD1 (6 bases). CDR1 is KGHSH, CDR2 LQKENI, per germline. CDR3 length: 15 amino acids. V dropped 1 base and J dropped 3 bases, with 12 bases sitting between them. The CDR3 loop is CASSPLQGSDTEAFF. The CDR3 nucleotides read TGTGCCAGCTCACCACTACAGGGAAGCGACACTGAAGCTTTCTTT.

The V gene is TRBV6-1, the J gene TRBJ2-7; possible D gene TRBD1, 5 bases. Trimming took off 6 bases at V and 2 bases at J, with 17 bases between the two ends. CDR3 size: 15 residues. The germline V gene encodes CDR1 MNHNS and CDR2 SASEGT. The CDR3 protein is CASSLTELQAYEQYF. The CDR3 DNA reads TGTGCCAGCAGCTTGACAGAACTACAAGCCTACGAGCAGTACTTC.

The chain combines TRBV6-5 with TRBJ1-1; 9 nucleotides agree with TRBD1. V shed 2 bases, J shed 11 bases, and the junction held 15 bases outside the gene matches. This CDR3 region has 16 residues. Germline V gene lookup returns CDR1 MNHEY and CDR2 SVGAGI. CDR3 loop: CASSYQNTGGLNDAFF. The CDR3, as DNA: TGTGCCAGCAGTTACCAGAATACAGGGGGCCTGAATGATGCTTTCTTT.

CDR3 bases: TGTGCCAGCAGTTCAGGGGAGGGGTCTTCACCCCTCCACTTT. Encoded protein: CASSSGEGSSPLHF. The V and J genes are TRBV27 and TRBJ1-6, with D possibly matching TRBD1 (6 bases). The ends were cut back, 4 bases at V and 9 bases at J, with 13 bases in the middle. The CDR3 runs 14 residues. CDR1 is MNHEY and CDR2 is SMNVEV in the germline V gene (reference sequence).

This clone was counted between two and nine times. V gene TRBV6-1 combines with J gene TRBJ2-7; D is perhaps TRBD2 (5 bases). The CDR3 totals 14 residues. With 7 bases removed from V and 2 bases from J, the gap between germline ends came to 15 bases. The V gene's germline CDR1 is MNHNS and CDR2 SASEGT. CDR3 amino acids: CASNLLGVTYEQYF. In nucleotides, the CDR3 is TGTGCCAGCAACCTACTCGGGGTTACCTACGAGCAGTACTTC.

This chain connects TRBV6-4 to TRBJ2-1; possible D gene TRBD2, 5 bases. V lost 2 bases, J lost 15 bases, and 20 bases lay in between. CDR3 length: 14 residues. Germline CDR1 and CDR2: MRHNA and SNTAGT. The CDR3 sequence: CASSDDYSVAARFF. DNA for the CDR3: TGTGCCAGCAGTGACGACTACAGCGTCGCAGCGAGGTTCTTC.

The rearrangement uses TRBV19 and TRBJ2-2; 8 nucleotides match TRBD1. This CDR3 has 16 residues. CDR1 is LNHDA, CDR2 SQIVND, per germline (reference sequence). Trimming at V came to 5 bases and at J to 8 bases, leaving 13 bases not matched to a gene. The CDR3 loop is CASSPGQGSGLGELFF. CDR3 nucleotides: TGTGCCAGTAGTCCCGGACAGGGATCGGGACTTGGGGAGCTGTTTTTT.

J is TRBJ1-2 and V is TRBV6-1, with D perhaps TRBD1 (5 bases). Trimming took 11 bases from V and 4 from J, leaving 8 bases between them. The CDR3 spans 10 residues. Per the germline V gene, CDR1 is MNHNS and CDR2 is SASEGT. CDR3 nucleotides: TGTGCCGGAGGGGCCTATGGCTACACCTTC. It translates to CAGGAYGYTF.

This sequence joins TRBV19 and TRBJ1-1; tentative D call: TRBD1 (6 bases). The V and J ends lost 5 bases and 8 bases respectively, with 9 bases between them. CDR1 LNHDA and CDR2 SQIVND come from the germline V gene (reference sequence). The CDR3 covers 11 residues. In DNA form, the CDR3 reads TGTGCCAGTAGTGCCGGGACAGAAGCTTTCTTT. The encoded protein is CASSAGTEAFF.

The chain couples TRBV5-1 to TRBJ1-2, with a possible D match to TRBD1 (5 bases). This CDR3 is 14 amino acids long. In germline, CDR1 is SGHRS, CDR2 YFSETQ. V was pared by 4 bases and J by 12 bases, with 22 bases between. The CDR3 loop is CASSGRDGGGSDTF. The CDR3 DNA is TGCGCCAGCAGCGGAAGGGACGGGGGGGGTTCGGACACCTTC.

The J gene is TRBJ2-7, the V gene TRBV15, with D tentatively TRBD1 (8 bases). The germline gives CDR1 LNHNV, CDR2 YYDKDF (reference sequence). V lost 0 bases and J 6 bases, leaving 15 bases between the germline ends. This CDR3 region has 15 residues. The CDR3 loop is CATSRDPYRGGEQYF. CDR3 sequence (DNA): TGTGCCACCAGCAGAGATCCCTACAGGGGGGGCGAGCAGTACTTC.

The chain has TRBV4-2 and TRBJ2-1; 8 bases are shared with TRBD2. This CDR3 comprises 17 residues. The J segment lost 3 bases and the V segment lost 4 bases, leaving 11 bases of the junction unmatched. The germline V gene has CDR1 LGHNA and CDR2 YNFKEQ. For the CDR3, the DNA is TGTGCCAGCAGCCTTGAGGTTGGTAGCGGGGACTACAATGAGCAGTTCTTC. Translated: CASSLEVGSGDYNEQFF.

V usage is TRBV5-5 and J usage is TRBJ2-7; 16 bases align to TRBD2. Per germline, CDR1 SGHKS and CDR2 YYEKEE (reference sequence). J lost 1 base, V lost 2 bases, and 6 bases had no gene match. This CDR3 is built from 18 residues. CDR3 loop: CASSLYGTSGRGSYEQYF. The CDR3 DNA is TGTGCCAGCAGCTTATACGGGACTAGCGGGAGGGGATCCTACGAGCAGTACTTC.

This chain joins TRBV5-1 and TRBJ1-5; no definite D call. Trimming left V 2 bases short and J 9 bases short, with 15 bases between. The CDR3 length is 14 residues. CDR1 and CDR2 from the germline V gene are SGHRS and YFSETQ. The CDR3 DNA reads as TGCGCCAGCAGCTTAACCACTGGAGGTTCGCCCCAGCATTTT. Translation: CASSLTTGGSPQHF.

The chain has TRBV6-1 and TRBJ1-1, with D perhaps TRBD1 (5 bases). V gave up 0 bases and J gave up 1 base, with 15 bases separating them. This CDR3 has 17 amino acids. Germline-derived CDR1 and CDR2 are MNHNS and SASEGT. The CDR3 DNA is TGTGCCAGCAGTGAAGCATGGAGGGGCAGAGGGAACACTGAAGCTTTCTTT. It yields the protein CASSEAWRGRGNTEAFF.

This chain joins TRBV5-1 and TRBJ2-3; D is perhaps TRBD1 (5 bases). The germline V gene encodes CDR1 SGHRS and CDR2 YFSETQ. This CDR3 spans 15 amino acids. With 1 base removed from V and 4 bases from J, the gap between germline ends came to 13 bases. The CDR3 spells CASSLWAGSADTQYF. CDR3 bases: TGCGCCAGCAGCTTGTGGGCAGGGTCAGCAGATACGCAGTATTTT.